This T cell receptor (beta chain) was documented in a study of T cell repertoires in cytomegalovirus infection. At the level of the study: Based on public TCR beta signatures, there were indications of CMV infection and of a matching HLA type. Regarding the study as a whole: Carriers of CMV and the relevant HLA type were discriminated by public TCR beta frequency. CMV-specific TCR beta clonotypes restricted by HLA-C dominated the ex vivo response.

As regards this clonotype: Its antigen is as yet unknown.

TCRdb reprocessed the reads with MiXCR, giving one entry per CDR3 protein. The sample consists of just over 300,000 distinct CDR3 sequences, roughly 15% of them appearing once. This CDR3 comprises 14 residues. V was shortened by 4 bases and J by 7 bases, with 13 bases between the two germline ends. The germline V gene encodes CDR1 ENHRY and CDR2 SYGVKD. The sequenced sample consisted of PBMCs. This sequence originates from a human donor in good health (CMV status not recorded). Some clones in this sample may be carry-over from other donors' samples. V is TRBV10-3 and J is TRBJ2-2; D is perhaps TRBD2 (5 bases). The CDR3 DNA sequence: TGTGCCATCAGTGGGACGGGGATCGGCGGGGAGCTGTTTTTT. Translated: CAISGTGIGGELFF.